This T cell receptor (beta chain) was profiled in a study of blood T cells in healthy people across ages. General observations from the study: Diversity of TCR beta correlated strongly with naive T cell percentage.

Germline values: CDR1 DFQATT, CDR2 SNEGSKA (reference sequence). Trimming removed 5 bases from V and 5 bases from J, with 12 bases in between. This CDR3 is built from 12 residues. Worth noting for this clonotype: Antigen unknown.

Together with a sample-barcoded 5' primer, a J-beta primer mix was included in a second PCR lasting roughly 6 to 12 cycles. TCRdb re-called the 5' RACE reads through MiXCR, storing one row per CDR3 protein. The table records roughly 2 million distinct CDR3 sequences, roughly 49% of them present only once. The chain couples TRBV20-1 to TRBJ1-2; a weak D match, TRBD1 (5 bases). The receptor comes from a woman aged 40 to 50 in good health. The sequenced material came from blood. The CDR3 reads CSAPGGFYGYTF. Here the CDR3 DNA reads TGCAGTGCTCCGGGGGGGTTTTATGGCTACACCTTC.